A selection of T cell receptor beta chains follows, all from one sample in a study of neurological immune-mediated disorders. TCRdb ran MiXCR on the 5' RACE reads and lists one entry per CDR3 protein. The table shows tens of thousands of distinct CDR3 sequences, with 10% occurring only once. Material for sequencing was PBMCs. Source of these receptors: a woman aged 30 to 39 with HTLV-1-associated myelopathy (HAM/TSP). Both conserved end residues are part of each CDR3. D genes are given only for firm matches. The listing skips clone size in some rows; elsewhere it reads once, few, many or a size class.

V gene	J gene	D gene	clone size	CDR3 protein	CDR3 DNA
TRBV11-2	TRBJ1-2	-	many	CASSSMGSVYGYTF	TGTGCCAGCAGCTCCATGGGTTCGGTTTATGGCTACACCTTC
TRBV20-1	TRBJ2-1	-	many	CSVDSGQQFF	TGCAGTGTCGACTCAGGGCAGCAGTTCTTC
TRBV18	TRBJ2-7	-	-	CASSSSKGTLGEQYF	TGTGCCAGCTCCTCGTCCAAGGGGACTTTGGGGGAGCAGTACTTC
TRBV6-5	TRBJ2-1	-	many	CASSYSRTEYNEQFF	TGTGCCAGCAGTTACTCGAGGACAGAGTACAATGAGCAGTTCTTC
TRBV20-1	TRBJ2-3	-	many	CSANSGQRPTDTQYF	TGCAGTGCCAATTCCGGGCAAAGACCCACAGATACGCAGTATTTT
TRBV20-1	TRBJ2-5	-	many	CSAKSMLWAPWETQYF	TGCAGTGCGAAGAGTATGCTCTGGGCCCCGTGGGAGACCCAGTACTTC
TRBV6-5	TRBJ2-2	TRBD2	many	CASVRSGTSGPGELFF	TGTGCCAGCGTACGCAGTGGGACTAGCGGGCCCGGGGAGCTGTTTTTT
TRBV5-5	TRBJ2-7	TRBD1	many	CASSSGQGPYYEQYF	TGTGCCAGCAGCTCGGGACAGGGGCCGTACTACGAGCAGTACTTC
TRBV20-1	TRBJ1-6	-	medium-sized	CSARGSASPLHF	TGCAGTGCTAGAGGCTCAGCTTCACCCCTCCACTTT
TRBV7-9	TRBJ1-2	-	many	CASSRQQGVPYGYTF	TGTGCCAGCAGCCGACAACAGGGAGTCCCCTATGGCTACACCTTC
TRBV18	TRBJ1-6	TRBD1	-	CASSGDRGPTSPLHF	TGTGCCAGCTCCGGGGACAGGGGGCCGACTTCACCCCTCCACTTT
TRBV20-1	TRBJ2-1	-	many	CSAKVGYTEQFF	TGCAGTGCTAAAGTCGGCTACACGGAGCAGTTCTTC
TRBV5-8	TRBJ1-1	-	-	CASSRKQNTEAFF	TGTGCCAGCAGCCGCAAACAGAACACTGAAGCTTTCTTT
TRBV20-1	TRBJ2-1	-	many	CSASTQGEQFF	TGCAGTGCCTCAACCCAGGGTGAGCAGTTCTTC
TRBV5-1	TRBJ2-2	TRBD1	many	CASNGQGAGELFF	TGCGCCAGCAATGGACAGGGAGCCGGGGAGCTGTTTTTT
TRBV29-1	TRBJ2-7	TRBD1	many	CSARDRSYEQYF	TGCAGCGCCCGGGACAGATCCTACGAGCAGTACTTC
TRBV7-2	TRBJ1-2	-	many	CASSLDAHGYTF	TGTGCCAGCAGCTTAGACGCGCATGGCTACACCTTC
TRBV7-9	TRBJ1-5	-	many	CASTNSNQPQHF	TGTGCCAGCACCAATAGCAATCAGCCCCAGCATTTT
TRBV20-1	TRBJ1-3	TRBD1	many	CSARRQGAHTIYF	TGCAGTGCTAGACGGCAGGGGGCACACACCATATATTTT
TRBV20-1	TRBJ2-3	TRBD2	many	CSARNLAGGLADTQYF	TGCAGTGCTAGAAATCTAGCGGGGGGGCTAGCAGATACGCAGTATTTT
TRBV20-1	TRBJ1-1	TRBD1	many	CSAPEGQGAATEAFF	TGCAGTGCGCCCGAGGGACAGGGGGCAGCCACTGAAGCTTTCTTT
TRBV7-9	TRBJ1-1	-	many	CASSRSGVRREAFF	TGTGCCAGCAGCCGTTCTGGAGTGAGGAGAGAAGCTTTCTTT
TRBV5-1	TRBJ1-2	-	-	CASSFYICSAPLGYTF	-
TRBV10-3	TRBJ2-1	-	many	CAISESTEQFF	TGTGCCATCAGTGAGTCAACTGAGCAGTTCTTC
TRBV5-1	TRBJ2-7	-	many	CASSSGGGTGYYEQYF	TGCGCCAGCAGCTCAGGCGGGGGGACAGGATACTACGAGCAGTACTTC
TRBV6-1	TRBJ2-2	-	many	CASSKGFPGELFF	TGTGCCAGCAGTAAAGGGTTCCCCGGGGAGCTGTTTTTT
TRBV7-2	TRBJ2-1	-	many	CASSLLWGAGMNEQFF	TGTGCCAGCAGCTTACTGTGGGGGGCCGGTATGAATGAGCAGTTCTTC
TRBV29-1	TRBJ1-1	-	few	CSVEARENEAFF	TGCAGCGTTGAAGCCAGGGAGAACGAAGCTTTCTTT
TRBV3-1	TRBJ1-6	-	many	CASSQDLDSPLHF	TGTGCCAGCAGCCAAGATCTGGATTCACCCCTCCACTTT
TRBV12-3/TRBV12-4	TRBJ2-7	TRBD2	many	CASSVSGGEQYF	TGTGCCAGCAGCGTTAGCGGGGGCGAGCAGTACTTC